Described below is a single TCR beta chain sequence and its context. V lost 5 bases to trimming and J lost 0 bases, with 16 bases between them. This CDR3 has 16 amino acids. The germline CDR1 and CDR2 sequences are SGHAT and FQDESV (reference sequence). Sequencing was performed with immunoSEQ multiplex PCR; in TCRdb, only in-frame clones are kept and a portion is missing. The data contain about 68,000 clones, about nine tenths of them singletons. The entry originates in a study of T cell changes during pregnancy in multiple sclerosis. Source: peripheral blood, taken in the third trimester of pregnancy. The sequence derives from a female donor with multiple sclerosis, enrolled in a pregnancy study. This chain joins TRBV11-1 and TRBJ1-1; TRBD1 might be the D (6 bases). CDR3 protein: CASSPPGGQMNTEAFF. CDR3 nucleotide sequence: TGTGCCAGCAGCCCCCCGGGGGGGCAGATGAACACTGAAGCTTTCTTT.